Given below is one T cell receptor beta chain in context. No antigen is known for it. Base qualities are not provided; no much larger clone lies one nucleotide away. A distance of 11 bases separates the germline ends of V and J, which lose 2 bases and 7 bases respectively. The CDR3 contains 12 residues, cysteine and phenylalanine counted. CDR3 DNA is the only sequence kept; it has 36 bases, read in frame from the first base. Sequences GTSNPN (CDR1) and SVGIG (CDR2) are obtained from the germline V gene (reference sequence). The library came from multiplex PCR. The instrument given in TCRdb is Illumina HiSeq 4000. To build TCR beta libraries, CDR3 regions were amplified by Arm-PCR using iRepertoire HTBI primers. PCR products were gel purified before sequencing. The paper's processing steps were these. Gene usage analysis of CDR3 amino acid clonotypes used the approximately 62 TRBV and some 13 TRBJ segments found across samples. COPE and FqMerger were used to merge the filtered high-quality paired reads into contigs. BLAST was used to align contigs to the IMGT TRBV, TRBD and TRBJ reference genes, and CDR3 was defined following IMGT. Clonotypes above 0.1% frequency were classified as highly expanded clones. Shannon entropy served as the measure of repertoire diversity, while the Gini coefficient captured V-J evenness. A clonotype found in more than one individual was treated as public. TCRdb's own reprocessing of the public reads used fastp at Q25 and MiXCR and kept productive beta chains. Each entry is one CDR3 protein sequence, shown with its most common DNA and genes. These V and J calls rely on TCRdb rather than the paper's analysis. In all, the sample holds 350,000 to 450,000 distinct CDR3 sequences, and approximately 16% of those were seen once. About 7.6% of the sample belongs to the ten largest clones.

The data derive from a study of regulatory T cells in long-lasting Graves disease (dated by TCRdb to the early 2020s). With respect to the entire study: Patients with newly diagnosed Graves' disease had been on antithyroid drugs for under 3 months. Peripheral blood TCR sequencing and RNA sequencing compared persistent Graves' disease patients with newly diagnosed Graves' disease patients. The study was conducted in China and was registered as a clinical trial. A total of some 35 samples underwent TCR sequencing, from about 13 patients with persistent Graves' disease and 20 patients with newly diagnosed Graves' disease.

In the paper's terms, the time point label means: newly diagnosed GD, antithyroid drugs for less than 3 months. For both TCR sequencing and RNA sequencing, RNA was extracted from PBMCs in TRIzol. Graves' disease was diagnosed according to American Thyroid Association guidelines. Recruitment of patients was carried out at an endocrinology department in Xi'an, China. From each patient, around 9.3 milliliters of peripheral blood was collected into an EDTA anticoagulant tube. Ficoll Paque Plus density gradient separation was used to isolate PBMCs, and no further T cell sorting was performed. An Agilent 2100 Bioanalyzer and agarose gel were used to assess RNA quality, and a NanoDrop 2000 was used to measure RNA concentration. Overall study outcomes, separate from this receptor: A larger number of public clonotypes was shared among persistent patients (fewer than 3,000) than among newly diagnosed patients (roughly 1,000). Because the primary lesion, thyroid tissue, could not be accessed, the study looked at peripheral blood alone. Preferential use of TRBV28, TRBJ1-2 and TRBJ2-5 was observed in persistent disease, whereas TRBV20-1 and TRBJ2-1 were favored in newly diagnosed disease. Compared with newly diagnosed patients, patients with persistent Graves' disease had lower TCR Shannon entropy and fewer highly expanded clones, which suggests clonal expansion. The authors noted that the small sample size was a limitation that may lower accuracy. Sequencing and analysis were limited to the TCR beta chain.

These sequences were also reported in another study, on T cells in Graves' hyperthyroidism and ophthalmopathy. The second study, in turn, reports: Stable Graves' hyperthyroidism was defined as no progression to ophthalmopathy during 18 months of follow-up. Hyperthyroidism patients were newly diagnosed, with disease duration under 2 months, and aged 18 to 65 years. The study excluded patients with uncontrolled infections, other autoimmune diseases, pregnancy or lactation. Diagnoses relied on clinical symptoms, serum thyroxine and TRAb, thyroid ultrasound and orbital computed tomography. A first-round RT-PCR of the TCR CDR3 used the HTBI primer set with the Qiagen OneStep RT-PCR kit. Most expanded thyroid clonotypes (frequency above 0.001) were also found in blood, which suggests that blood repertoires may mirror thyroid immune responses. A model built on a 13 V-J signature distinguished ophthalmopathy from stable hyperthyroidism, reaching approximately 89% sensitivity and around 82% specificity in cross-validation and 80%/75% in testing. In validation, the model predicted progression to ophthalmopathy with approximately 71% sensitivity and 72% to 85% specificity, a median of around 6.6 months before onset. To identify distinguishing TCR V-J signatures, a discovery cohort of around 100 patients was used, comprising 43 with Graves' ophthalmopathy and 57 with stable Graves' hyperthyroidism. Prospective prediction of ophthalmopathy was tested in an independent validation cohort of fewer than 20 hyperthyroidism patients and 15 to 17 patients who later progressed to ophthalmopathy. The 100 discovery patients were randomly split 7:3 into training and test sets. Thyroid tissue and blood T-cell repertoires from roughly six Graves' hyperthyroidism patients were also compared in the study. Once sampling was done, hyperthyroidism patients were given methimazole at a starting dose of 30 mg daily, whereas ophthalmopathy patients were given high-dose intravenous methylprednisolone. A second multiplex PCR round built the libraries, followed by size selection and purification. Libraries were sequenced paired-end with 100 bp reads on an Illumina HiSeq2000. SOAPnuke was used to process the raw data, throwing out any read that contained adapters or uncalled bases, had a mean Phred below 15, or lacked an exact constant-primer or identifier match. High-quality paired reads were merged using COPE v1.2.5, and each unique nucleotide sequence was defined as a clonotype. MiTCR v1.1 was used to align clonotypes to the IMGT TRBV, TRBD and TRBJ reference segments. The analysis included only V-J combinations with a frequency above 0.0001, which together covered around 99% of the repertoires. The TCS score was defined as the ratio of F50 (clonal expansion) to E x V (chaos), calculated using BLOSUM62-based TCRdist between CDR3 peptides within each V-J. Welch's t-statistics and random forest reduced 450 to 600 V-J features to around 14, which were used in a naive Bayes classifier (R e1071). Sample size was not statistically predetermined, and blinding of investigators to group allocation was not performed. According to the paper, TCR Vbeta CDR3 sequencing was carried out on 135 peripheral blood samples, which came from 40 to 45 ophthalmopathy, 80 or so hyperthyroidism and roughly 17 progressor patients.

In this chain, TRBV30 is recombined with TRBJ1-2, with an unclear D gene assignment. This clonotype was obtained from a woman between 40 and 55 years old with Graves disease. Donor details come from another sample of the same person, matched by shared clones. The source was peripheral blood mononuclear cells (PBMCs), collected at new diagnosis, from a patient treated with antithyroid drugs. The CDR3 in this case is CAWSLTQIGYTF. The DNA sequence follows: TGTGCCTGGAGTCTGACTCAAATTGGCTACACCTTC. Beyond the CDR3, the reference TRBV30 and TRBJ1-2 genes provide the residues; the full variable domain reads: SQTIHQWPATLVQPVGSPLSLECTVEGTSNPNLYWYRQAAGRGLQLLFYSVGIGQISSEVPQNLSASRPQDRQFILSSKKLLLSDSGFYLCAWSLTQIGYTFGSGTRLTVV.